This TCR beta chain stems from a study of early T cells in non-severe SARS-CoV-2 infection. Attachment of unique molecular identifiers was made to individual cDNA molecules. A single record per CDR3 protein comes from TCRdb applying MiXCR to the 5' RACE reads. Of 66,000 or so distinct CDR3 sequences in the sample, approximately 11% were seen once. Trimming left V 3 bases short and J 0 bases short, with 11 bases between. The CDR3 loop spans 15 amino acids. Per the germline V gene, CDR1 is SGHDN and CDR2 is FVKESK. This clonotype was seen many times. The sample consisted of whole blood. The V and J genes are TRBV14 and TRBJ1-1; D unclear. This clonotype was obtained from an adult who was a healthcare worker with PCR-confirmed SARS-CoV-2 infection or an uninfected control (not recorded which). In DNA form, the CDR3 reads TGTGCCAGCAGCCAGAGAACGGGTATGAACACTGAAGCTTTCTTT. Residues: CASSQRTGMNTEAFF.